This TCR beta chain derives from a study of STAT3 mutations in large granular lymphocyte leukemia. About the study: More than half of T-LGLL patients received immunosuppressive therapy.

Findings of the study overall: All newly emerging clones after therapy were STAT3 wild type. Clonal expansion was inferred from samples taken at other timepoints. Every T-LGLL patient had at least one immunodominant TCRbeta clonotype.

The protocol was immunoSEQ multiplex PCR, while the TCRdb copy is restricted to in-frame clones and leaves out a portion. The top ten hold about half of the sample, which has about 8,400 clones, around 91% seen once. As regards this clone: Its antigen is currently unknown.

Germline V gene sequence: CDR1 SGHTA, CDR2 FQGTGA. The CDR3 has 13 residues. V lost 4 bases and J lost 0, with 4 bases in between. The sequence was collected from a man aged 50 to 60 with T-cell large granular lymphocyte leukemia. Some clones in this sample may be carry-over from other donors' samples. J is TRBJ1-3 and V is TRBV7-3, with D uncertain. Sequenced material: peripheral blood mononuclear cells. CDR3 coding DNA: TGTGCCAGCAGCTCCGACTCTGGAAACACCATATATTTT. Its protein is CASSSDSGNTIYF.